The T cell receptor beta chain described here comes from a study of cytomegalovirus exposure and HLA in healthy donors. General observations from the study: Prior analysis indicated that the majority of TCR beta V segments exhibited productivity approximately 90% or approximately 30% of the time.

With regard to this clone: Its antigen is unidentified.

The PCR had 60 Vbeta and 13 Jbeta primers. The data were produced by immunoSEQ multiplex PCR, yet TCRdb's version contains in-frame clones alone and is incomplete. The table has 150,000 to 180,000 clones, about 85% seen once. The CDR3 consists of 13 residues. The ends were cut back, 4 bases at V and 6 bases at J, with 12 bases in the middle. Germline-derived CDR1 and CDR2 are SGHRS and YFSETQ. This chain connects TRBV5-1 to TRBJ2-3, with D unclear. This receptor was obtained from a man in his thirties or forties in good health and CMV-seropositive. The sequenced material came from PBMCs. The CDR3 DNA is TGCGCCAGCAGCCCCACTGGTAGTGATACGCAGTATTTT. It yields the protein CASSPTGSDTQYF.